This T cell receptor beta chain was observed in a study of blood T cell repertoires in COVID-19. Original processing notes: Amplification from reference gene primers served as the basis for estimated nucleated cell counts. Profiled with immunoSEQ multiplex PCR; TCRdb holds only in-frame clones, not every one. From that table come the V and J calls and clone size; the DNA was used to work out D and trimming. The sample has some 150,000 clones; 80% to 90% are singletons. Between the trimmed V and J ends, which lost 5 bases and 4 bases, there was a span of 20 bases. The germline V gene encodes CDR1 SGHVS and CDR2 FNYEAQ. There are 17 residues in the CDR3.

Sequences were obtained from peripheral blood. This clonotype originated in a woman aged 55-70 years who had recovered from COVID-19. The chain employs TRBV7-6 and TRBJ2-2, with TRBD2 as a possible D gene (5 bases). CDR3 DNA: TGTGCCAGCAGCCCAGTCGCGGGCGGCTCCCCCACCGGGGAGCTGTTTTTT. Its translation is CASSPVAGGSPTGELFF.